The 6 T cell receptor beta chains below all came from one sample that was sequenced in a study of cytomegalovirus exposure and HLA in healthy donors. PCR employed 60 Vbeta and 13 Jbeta primers. Some clones are missing from TCRdb's copy, which holds only in-frame ones; the method was immunoSEQ multiplex PCR. Its clone listing holds approximately 92,000 clones. Sequencing used PBMCs. Receptor source: a woman in her twenties or thirties in good health and CMV-seronegative.

This chain uses TRBV6-1 with TRBJ1-2; D uncertain. CDR1 is MNHNS, CDR2 SASEGT, per germline. Trimming left V 6 bases short and J 12 bases short, with 17 bases between. The CDR3 has 12 residues. Here the CDR3 DNA reads TGTGCCAGCAGCCCCCCCCGGAGGGAAAACACCTTC. Protein product: CASSPPRRENTF.

CDR3 sequence (DNA): TGTGCCAGCAGATCAACAGGGGGAGATTTGCAGTACTTC. It encodes CASRSTGGDLQYF. The chain links TRBV6-6 to TRBJ2-7; 8 bases are a match to TRBD1. V gave up 6 bases and J gave up 9 bases; unmatched junction bases: 10. Germline V lookup: CDR1 MNHNY, CDR2 SVGAGI (reference sequence). The CDR3 is 13 residues long.

The chain employs TRBV5-5 and TRBJ2-1, with 8 bases identical to TRBD2. The CDR3 covers 15 residues. The V gene end was trimmed by 1 base and the J gene end by 4 bases; junction bases not matched to a gene: 4. The germline CDR1 and CDR2 sequences are SGHKS and YYEKEE (reference sequence). The CDR3 reads CASSLSASGYNEQFF. The CDR3 DNA sequence: TGTGCCAGCAGCTTGTCGGCTAGCGGGTACAATGAGCAGTTCTTC. Variable domain in full (rest from reference TRBV5-5 and TRBJ2-1): DAGVTQSPTHLIKTRGQQVTLRCSPISGHKSVSWYQQVLGQGPQFIFQYYEKEERGRGNFPDRFSARQFPNYSSELNVNALLLGDSALYLCASSLSASGYNEQFFGPGTRLTVL.

This rearrangement joins TRBV28 to TRBJ2-5; 7 nucleotides line up with TRBD1. J lost 1 base, V lost 3 bases, and 11 bases had no gene match. CDR3 length: 17 residues. The germline CDR1 and CDR2 sequences are MDHEN and SYDVKM. This CDR3 is CASSFVRAGGVQETQYF. In DNA, the CDR3 is TGTGCCAGCAGTTTTGTCCGGGCAGGGGGTGTCCAAGAGACCCAGTACTTC.

This chain joins TRBV27 and TRBJ2-3; the D gene is possibly TRBD1 (5 bases). The CDR3 is 12 amino acids. Per germline, CDR1 MNHEY and CDR2 SMNVEV (reference sequence). The germline V and J ends were trimmed by 7 bases and 4 bases, with 9 bases remaining between them. In DNA, the CDR3 is TGTGCCAGCAATGACAGATCAGATACGCAGTATTTT. Translated, it gives CASNDRSDTQYF.

J is TRBJ1-2 and V is TRBV28; weak D call: TRBD1 (5 bases). CDR3 size: 13 residues. Germline CDR1 MDHEN, CDR2 SYDVKM. V was pared by 4 bases and J by 4 bases, with 10 bases between. This CDR3 is CASSYRQTYGYTF. CDR3 DNA: TGTGCCAGCAGTTACAGACAGACCTATGGCTACACCTTC.